A single sample gave rise to the 24 T cell receptor beta chains below, sequenced in a study of PD-1 blockade in mismatch repair-deficient tumors. Here immunoSEQ multiplex PCR was the method, and the copy in TCRdb shows in-frame clones only, minus some. The sample records tens of thousands of clones, approximately 81% being singletons. The sample in question was peripheral blood, obtained 76 weeks after starting pembrolizumab. The source of these receptors is an adult with mismatch repair-deficient cancer.

CDR3 sequence (DNA): TGTGCCAGCACCGGGACTAGCGGAACAGATACGCAGTATTTT. This codes for CASTGTSGTDTQYF. The chain is built from TRBV5-4 and TRBJ2-3, with 11 bases aligning to TRBD2. This CDR3 has 14 amino acids. Germline CDR1 SGHNT, CDR2 YYREEE (reference sequence). Trimming at V came to 6 bases and at J to 3 bases, leaving 3 bases not matched to a gene.

This clone was found once. The chain carries TRBV27 and TRBJ2-5; the match to TRBD1 covers 7 bases. After removal of 7 bases from V and 1 base from J, the junction contained 9 bases not matched to a gene. The CDR3 length is 15 residues. Germline values: CDR1 MNHEY, CDR2 SMNVEV (reference sequence). This CDR3 reads CASTSSGQFQETQYF. In DNA form, the CDR3 reads TGTGCCAGCACCTCCTCGGGACAGTTCCAAGAGACCCAGTACTTC.

The chain has TRBV19 and TRBJ1-4; D is uncertain. CDR3 length equals 12 residues. Trimming cost V 3 bases and J 5 bases, with 4 bases left between them. Germline CDR1 reads LNHDA; CDR2 reads SQIVND (reference sequence). CDR3 region: CASSIQNEKLFF. The CDR3 nucleotides read TGTGCCAGTAGTATTCAAAATGAAAAACTGTTTTTT.

V and J are TRBV5-5 and TRBJ2-5; possible D gene TRBD2, 6 bases. The CDR3 totals 14 residues. Germline CDR1 reads SGHKS; CDR2 reads YYEKEE (reference sequence). V lost 4 bases and J lost 3, with 13 bases in between. The CDR3 loop reads CASSPRGWEETQYF. The CDR3 region has the DNA TGTGCCAGCAGCCCGCGGGGTTGGGAAGAGACCCAGTACTTC. The whole variable domain, remainder taken from reference TRBV5-5 and TRBJ2-5, is DAGVTQSPTHLIKTRGQQVTLRCSPISGHKSVSWYQQVLGQGPQFIFQYYEKEERGRGNFPDRFSARQFPNYSSELNVNALLLGDSALYLCASSPRGWEETQYFGPGTRLLVL.

This chain joins TRBV7-6 and TRBJ2-1; possibly TRBD2 for D (5 bases). The length of the CDR3 is 14 residues. V was clipped by 3 bases and J by 7 bases, with 13 bases between them. In germline, CDR1 is SGHVS, CDR2 FNYEAQ. The CDR3 is CASSFSSSSNEQFF. CDR3 coding DNA: TGTGCCAGCAGCTTTTCCTCTAGCTCAAATGAGCAGTTCTTC.

J is TRBJ2-7 and V is TRBV4-1, with 7 bases identical to TRBD2. The CDR3 totals 13 residues. The trim removed 4 bases at V and 4 bases at J, leaving 4 bases unmatched. Germline values: CDR1 MGHRA, CDR2 YSYEKL. The CDR3 region has the DNA TGCGCCAGCAGCCGCAGGGAGGGATACGAGCAGTACTTC. The encoded protein is CASSRREGYEQYF.

The rearrangement uses TRBV10-3 and TRBJ2-3; D possibly corresponds to TRBD1 (6 bases). The length of the CDR3 is 15 residues. Germline V lookup: CDR1 ENHRY, CDR2 SYGVKD. Trimming cost V 0 bases and J 5 bases, with 12 bases left between them. CDR3 loop: CAISESLGAVDTQYF. CDR3 coding DNA: TGTGCCATCAGTGAGTCGTTGGGGGCCGTAGATACGCAGTATTTT.

V is TRBV27 and J is TRBJ2-2; 9 bases agree with TRBD1. CDR1 and CDR2 (germline): MNHEY, SMNVEV (reference sequence). CDR3 size: 15 residues. V shed 5 bases and J 4 bases; nucleotides not matched to a gene: 5. For the CDR3, the DNA is TGTGCCAGCAGTCCGGGACAGGGTGGCACCGGGGAGCTGTTTTTT. Protein product: CASSPGQGGTGELFF.

The V gene is TRBV19, the J gene TRBJ2-3; D is possibly TRBD1 (5 bases). The CDR3 has 13 residues. Germline loops: CDR1 LNHDA, CDR2 SQIVND (reference sequence). V was cut by 6 bases and J by 7 bases, with 14 bases left in between. The CDR3 sequence: CASSHQGVYTQYF. CDR3 coding DNA: TGTGCCAGTAGCCATCAGGGCGTATATACGCAGTATTTT.

This clone was seen a few times. The rearrangement links TRBV7-3 to TRBJ2-3; 7 bases fit TRBD2. CDR3 length equals 16 residues. With V trimmed by 5 bases and J by 3 bases, 11 bases remained unmatched. CDR1 is SGHTA, CDR2 FQGTGA, per germline. The CDR3 here is CASSAKGGSGTDTQYF. The CDR3 DNA is TGTGCCAGCAGCGCAAAGGGCGGGAGCGGGACAGATACGCAGTATTTT.

The chain employs TRBV10-1 and TRBJ1-1; D is uncertain. The germline V gene encodes CDR1 WNHNN and CDR2 SYGVQD (reference sequence). This CDR3 spans 14 amino acids. V lost 3 bases and J 0 bases, leaving 8 bases between the germline ends. CDR3 protein: CASSERGLNTEAFF. The CDR3 DNA follows: TGCGCCAGCAGTGAACGTGGCTTGAACACTGAAGCTTTCTTT.

The chain combines TRBV11-2 with TRBJ1-2, with 7 positions matching TRBD1. CDR3 size: 13 residues. The V gene's germline CDR1 is SGHAT and CDR2 FQNNGV. Germline trimming cut 5 bases from V and 4 bases from J; bases unmatched to any gene: 4. As DNA, the CDR3 is TGTGCCAGCAGCCCAGCAGGGGGCTATGGCTACACCTTC. It codes for CASSPAGGYGYTF. The full variable domain, with the rest looked up from reference TRBV11-2 and TRBJ1-2, is EAGVAQSPRYKIIEKRQSVAFWCNPISGHATLYWYQQILGQGPKLLIQFQNNGVVDDSQLPKDRFSAERLKGVDSTLKIQPAKLEDSAVYLCASSPAGGYGYTFGSGTRLTVV.

The chain is built from TRBV10-2 and TRBJ2-5, with 10 positions matching TRBD2. The CDR3 has 14 amino acids. Germline loops: CDR1 WSHSY, CDR2 SAAADI. Losses at the gene ends were 8 bases for V and 5 bases for J; bases not matched to a gene: 8. CDR3 amino acids: CASRLAGAAETQYF. CDR3 nucleotides: TGCGCCAGCCGTCTAGCGGGAGCTGCTGAGACCCAGTACTTC.

For the CDR3, the DNA is TGTGCCAGCAGCCCTGGACTAGGGGTCAATGAGCAGTTCTTC. Protein sequence: CASSPGLGVNEQFF. V and J are TRBV7-9 and TRBJ2-1; TRBD2 agrees at 7 bases. Per germline, CDR1 SEHNR and CDR2 FQNEAQ (reference sequence). The CDR3 runs to 14 residues. The V and J ends lost 5 bases and 6 bases, in that order; junction bases with no gene match: 7.

This rearrangement joins TRBV30 to TRBJ2-4, with TRBD2 matching 11 bases. CDR1 and CDR2 from the germline V gene are GTSNPN and SVGIG (reference sequence). With 0 bases clipped from V and 3 bases from J, the junction kept 7 bases outside the gene matches. This CDR3 has 17 amino acids. Here the CDR3 reads CAWSVLAGEVVKNIQYF. Here the CDR3 DNA reads TGTGCCTGGAGTGTACTAGCGGGAGAAGTGGTCAAAAACATTCAGTACTTC.

The chain has TRBV7-6 and TRBJ1-5; 8 nucleotides agree with TRBD1. In germline, CDR1 is SGHVS, CDR2 FNYEAQ. CDR3 length equals 16 residues. With 5 bases clipped from V and 3 bases from J, the junction kept 9 bases outside the gene matches. The CDR3 region is CASSPGTGLINQPQHF. CDR3 bases: TGTGCCAGCAGCCCAGGGACAGGTTTAATCAATCAGCCCCAGCATTTT.

This chain links TRBV5-5 with TRBJ2-1; D is ambiguous. This CDR3 has 13 amino acids. V was pared by 0 bases and J by 4 bases, with 5 bases between. The germline V gene has CDR1 SGHKS and CDR2 YYEKEE (reference sequence). For the CDR3, the DNA is TGTGCCAGCAGCTTGGCCCCGTACAATGAGCAGTTCTTC. Residues: CASSLAPYNEQFF. Using reference TRBV5-5 and TRBJ2-1 for the parts outside the CDR3, the full variable domain is DAGVTQSPTHLIKTRGQQVTLRCSPISGHKSVSWYQQVLGQGPQFIFQYYEKEERGRGNFPDRFSARQFPNYSSELNVNALLLGDSALYLCASSLAPYNEQFFGPGTRLTVL.

J is TRBJ2-3 and V is TRBV14, with a tentative D call TRBD1 (5 bases). V shed 4 bases and J shed 4 bases, with 15 bases lying between them. The CDR3 contains 15 residues. Germline V CDR1 and CDR2: SGHDN, FVKESK. The DNA of the CDR3 is TGTGCCAGCAGCCGACGGGCTCAAGGGGCAGATACGCAGTATTTT. Residues: CASSRRAQGADTQYF. The full variable domain, completed using reference TRBV14 and TRBJ2-3, is EAGVTQFPSHSVIEKGQTVTLRCDPISGHDNLYWYRRVMGKEIKFLLHFVKESKQDESGMPNNRFLAERTGGTYSTLKVQPAELEDSGVYFCASSRRAQGADTQYFGPGTRLTVL.

The chain joins TRBV5-4 to TRBJ2-3, with D perhaps matching TRBD2 (6 bases). The V gene's germline CDR1 is SGHNT and CDR2 YYREEE (reference sequence). There are 15 residues in the CDR3. V was pared by 1 base and J by 4 bases, with 13 bases between. CDR3 DNA sequence: TGTGCCAGCAGCTTGTACGGGAGTGCGGCAGATACGCAGTATTTT. Its protein is CASSLYGSAADTQYF.

CDR3 protein: CASRWSLAAKADEQFF. The DNA of the CDR3 is TGTGCCAGCAGGTGGTCACTAGCGGCCAAGGCGGATGAGCAGTTCTTC. The chain has TRBV27 and TRBJ2-1; TRBD2 matches at 8 bases. CDR1 MNHEY and CDR2 SMNVEV come from the germline V gene (reference sequence). CDR3 length equals 16 residues. V gave up 6 bases and J gave up 8 bases; unmatched junction bases: 15.

This clone was counted a single time. The chain combines TRBV18 with TRBJ2-5, with 7 bases lining up with TRBD1. In germline, CDR1 is KGHSH, CDR2 LQKENI. The CDR3 spans 14 residues. Trimming cost V 2 bases and J 5 bases; bases outside gene matches: 5. This CDR3 is CASSPETGWETQYF. The CDR3 region has the DNA TGTGCCAGCTCACCAGAGACAGGGTGGGAGACCCAGTACTTC. Complete variable domain (other parts from reference TRBV18 and TRBJ2-5): NAGVMQNPRHLVRRRGQEARLRCSPMKGHSHVYWYRQLPEEGLKFMVYLQKENIIDESGMPKERFSAEFPKEGPSILRIQQVVRGDSAAYFCASSPETGWETQYFGPGTRLLVL.

This chain connects TRBV7-6 to TRBJ1-1; D uncertain. V lost 1 base and J lost 6, with 18 bases in between. The CDR3 spans 16 residues. CDR1 SGHVS and CDR2 FNYEAQ come from the germline V gene. Here the CDR3 reads CASSLGPRGPTPEAFF. CDR3 in DNA: TGTGCCAGCAGCTTAGGGCCCCGAGGACCGACGCCTGAAGCTTTCTTT.

The CDR3 protein is CAWARAGLNQPQHF. The DNA for the CDR3 is TGTGCCTGGGCTCGGGCAGGGCTTAATCAGCCCCAGCATTTT. The chain links TRBV30 to TRBJ1-5; possible D gene TRBD1, 5 bases. Looked up from germline, CDR1 is GTSNPN and CDR2 is SVGIG (reference sequence). V lost 5 bases, J lost 4 bases, and 15 bases lay in between. The CDR3 sequence is 14 residues long. Based on the CDR3 plus reference TRBV30 and TRBJ1-5, the full variable domain is SQTIHQWPATLVQPVGSPLSLECTVEGTSNPNLYWYRQAAGRGLQLLFYSVGIGQISSEVPQNLSASRPQDRQFILSSKKLLLSDSGFYLCAWARAGLNQPQHFGDGTRLSIL.

The gene calls are TRBV7-2 and TRBJ2-3; no definite D call. The CDR3 runs to 16 residues. V gave up 1 base and J gave up 0 bases, with 11 bases separating them. Germline values: CDR1 SGHTA, CDR2 FQGNSA. CDR3 sequence reads: CASSLEGRLSTDTQYF. The CDR3 nucleotides read TGTGCCAGCAGCTTAGAAGGCAGGCTTAGCACAGATACGCAGTATTTT.